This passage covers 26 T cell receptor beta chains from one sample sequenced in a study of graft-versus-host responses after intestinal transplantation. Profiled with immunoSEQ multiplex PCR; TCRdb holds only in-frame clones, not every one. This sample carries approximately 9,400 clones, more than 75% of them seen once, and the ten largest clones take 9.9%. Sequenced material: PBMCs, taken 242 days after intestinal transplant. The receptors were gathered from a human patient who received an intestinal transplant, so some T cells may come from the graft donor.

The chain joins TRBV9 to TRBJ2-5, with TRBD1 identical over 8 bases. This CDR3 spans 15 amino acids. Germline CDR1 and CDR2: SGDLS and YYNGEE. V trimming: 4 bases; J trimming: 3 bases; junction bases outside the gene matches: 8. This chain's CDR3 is CASSFGTGDKETQYF. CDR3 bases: TGTGCCAGCAGCTTCGGGACAGGCGACAAAGAGACCCAGTACTTC.

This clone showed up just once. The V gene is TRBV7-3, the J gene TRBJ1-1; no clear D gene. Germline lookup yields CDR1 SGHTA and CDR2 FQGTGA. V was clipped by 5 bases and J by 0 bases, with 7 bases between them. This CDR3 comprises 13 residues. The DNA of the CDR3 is TGTGCCAGCAGCGCACGGATGAACACTGAAGCTTTCTTT. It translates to CASSARMNTEAFF.

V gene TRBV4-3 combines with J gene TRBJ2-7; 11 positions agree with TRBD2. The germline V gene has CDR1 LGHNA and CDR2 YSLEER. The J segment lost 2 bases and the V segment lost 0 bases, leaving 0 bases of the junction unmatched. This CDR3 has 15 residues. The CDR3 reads CASSQELAGAYEQYF. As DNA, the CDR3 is TGCGCCAGCAGCCAAGAACTAGCGGGAGCCTACGAGCAGTACTTC.

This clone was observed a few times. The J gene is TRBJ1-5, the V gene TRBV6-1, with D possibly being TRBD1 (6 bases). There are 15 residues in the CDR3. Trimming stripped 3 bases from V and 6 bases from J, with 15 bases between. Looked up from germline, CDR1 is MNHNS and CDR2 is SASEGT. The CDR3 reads CASSDWGGRGQPQHF. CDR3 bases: TGTGCCAGCAGTGACTGGGGGGGCCGCGGTCAGCCCCAGCATTTT.

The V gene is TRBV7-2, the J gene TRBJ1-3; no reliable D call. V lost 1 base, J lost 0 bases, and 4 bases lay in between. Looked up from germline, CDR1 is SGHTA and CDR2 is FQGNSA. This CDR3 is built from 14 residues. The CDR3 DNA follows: TGTGCCAGCAGCTTAGGCTCCTCTGGAAACACCATATATTTT. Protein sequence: CASSLGSSGNTIYF.

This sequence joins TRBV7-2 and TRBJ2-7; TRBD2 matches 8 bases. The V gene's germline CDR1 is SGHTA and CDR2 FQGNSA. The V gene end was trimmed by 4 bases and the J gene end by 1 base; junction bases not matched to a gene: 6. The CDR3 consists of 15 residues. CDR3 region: CASSWRLATSYEQYF. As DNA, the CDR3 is TGTGCCAGCAGCTGGAGACTAGCGACGTCCTACGAGCAGTACTTC.

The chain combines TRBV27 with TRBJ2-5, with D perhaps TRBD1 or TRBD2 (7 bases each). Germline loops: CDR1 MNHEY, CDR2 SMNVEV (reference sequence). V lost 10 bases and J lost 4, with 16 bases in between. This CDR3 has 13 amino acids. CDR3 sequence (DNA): TGTGCCACCAGGGGGGGGCGGATAGAGACCCAGTACTTC. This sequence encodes CATRGGRIETQYF.

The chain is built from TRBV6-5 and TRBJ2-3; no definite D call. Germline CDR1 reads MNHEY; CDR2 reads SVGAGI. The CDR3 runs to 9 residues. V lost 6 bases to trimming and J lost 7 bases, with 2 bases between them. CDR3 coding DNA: TGTGCCAGCAGGCATACGCAGTATTTT. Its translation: CASRHTQYF.

Here the CDR3 reads CASSHRDRDNSPLHF. As DNA, the CDR3 is TGCGCCAGCAGCCACCGGGACAGGGACAATTCACCCCTCCACTTT. The chain has TRBV4-3 and TRBJ1-6; TRBD1 matches 9 bases. After removal of 3 bases from V and 7 bases from J, the junction contained 4 bases not matched to a gene. The V gene's germline CDR1 is LGHNA and CDR2 YSLEER. The CDR3 runs 15 residues.

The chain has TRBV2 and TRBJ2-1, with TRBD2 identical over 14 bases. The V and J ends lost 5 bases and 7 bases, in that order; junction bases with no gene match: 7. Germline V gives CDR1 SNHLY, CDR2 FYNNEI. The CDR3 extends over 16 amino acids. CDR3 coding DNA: TGTGCCAGCAGTTTCGAGACTAGCGGGAGGGCAAATGAGCAGTTCTTC. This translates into CASSFETSGRANEQFF.

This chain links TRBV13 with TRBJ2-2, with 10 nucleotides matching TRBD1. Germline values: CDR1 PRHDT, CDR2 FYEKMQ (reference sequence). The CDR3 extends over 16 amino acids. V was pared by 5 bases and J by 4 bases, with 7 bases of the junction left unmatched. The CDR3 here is CASSPPDRGGTGELFF. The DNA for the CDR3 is TGTGCCAGCAGCCCCCCGGACAGGGGGGGCACCGGGGAGCTGTTTTTT.

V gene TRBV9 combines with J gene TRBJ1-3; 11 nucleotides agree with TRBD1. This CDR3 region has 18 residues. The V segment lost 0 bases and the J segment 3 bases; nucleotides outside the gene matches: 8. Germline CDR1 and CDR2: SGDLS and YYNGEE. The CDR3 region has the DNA TGTGCCAGCAGCGTAGACCCGGACAGGGGGCTGTTTGGAAACACCATATATTTT. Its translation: CASSVDPDRGLFGNTIYF.

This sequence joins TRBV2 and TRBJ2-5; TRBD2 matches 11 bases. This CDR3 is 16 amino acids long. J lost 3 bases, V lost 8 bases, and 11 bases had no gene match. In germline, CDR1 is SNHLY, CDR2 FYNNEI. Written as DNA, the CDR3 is TGTGCCAGCTACCTTAGTTTAGCGGGAGGGGAAGAGACCCAGTACTTC. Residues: CASYLSLAGGEETQYF.

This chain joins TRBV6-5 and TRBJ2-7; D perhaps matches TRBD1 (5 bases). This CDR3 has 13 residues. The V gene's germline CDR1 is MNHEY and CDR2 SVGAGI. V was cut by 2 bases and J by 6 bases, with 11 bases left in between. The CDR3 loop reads CASSYTRVGEQYF. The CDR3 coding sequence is TGTGCCAGCAGTTACACCAGGGTCGGCGAGCAGTACTTC.

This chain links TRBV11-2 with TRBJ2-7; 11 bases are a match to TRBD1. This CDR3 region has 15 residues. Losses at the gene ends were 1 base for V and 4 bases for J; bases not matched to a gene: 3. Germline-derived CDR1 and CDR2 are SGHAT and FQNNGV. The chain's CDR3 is CASSLGGQGVYEQYF. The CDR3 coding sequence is TGTGCCAGCAGCTTAGGGGGACAGGGGGTTTACGAGCAGTACTTC.

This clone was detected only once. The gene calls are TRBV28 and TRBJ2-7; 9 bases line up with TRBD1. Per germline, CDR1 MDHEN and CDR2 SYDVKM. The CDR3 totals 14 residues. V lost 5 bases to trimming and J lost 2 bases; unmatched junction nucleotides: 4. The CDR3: CASSETGGAYEQYF. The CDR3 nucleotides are TGTGCCAGCAGTGAAACAGGGGGCGCCTACGAGCAGTACTTC.

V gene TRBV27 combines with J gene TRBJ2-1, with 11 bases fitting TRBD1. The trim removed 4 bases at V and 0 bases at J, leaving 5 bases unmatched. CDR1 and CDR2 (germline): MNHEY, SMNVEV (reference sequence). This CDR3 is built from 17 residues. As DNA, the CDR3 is TGTGCCAGCAGTTCGGGGACAGGGGGTAGCTCCTACAATGAGCAGTTCTTC. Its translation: CASSSGTGGSSYNEQFF.

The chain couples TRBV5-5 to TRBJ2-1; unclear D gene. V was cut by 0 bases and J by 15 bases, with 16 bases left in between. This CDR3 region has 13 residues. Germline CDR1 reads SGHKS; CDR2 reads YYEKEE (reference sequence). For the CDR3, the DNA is TGTGCCAGCAGCTTGGTCCCGGTTAGAGTCCCGTTCTTC. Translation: CASSLVPVRVPFF.

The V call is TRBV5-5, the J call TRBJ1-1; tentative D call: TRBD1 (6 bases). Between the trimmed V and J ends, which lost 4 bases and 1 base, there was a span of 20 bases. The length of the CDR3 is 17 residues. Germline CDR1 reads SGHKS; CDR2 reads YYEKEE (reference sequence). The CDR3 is CASSPTPGAKANTEAFF. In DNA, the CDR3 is TGTGCCAGCAGCCCCACCCCAGGGGCGAAGGCGAACACTGAAGCTTTCTTT. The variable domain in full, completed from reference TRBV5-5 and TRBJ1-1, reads DAGVTQSPTHLIKTRGQQVTLRCSPISGHKSVSWYQQVLGQGPQFIFQYYEKEERGRGNFPDRFSARQFPNYSSELNVNALLLGDSALYLCASSPTPGAKANTEAFFGQGTRLTVV.

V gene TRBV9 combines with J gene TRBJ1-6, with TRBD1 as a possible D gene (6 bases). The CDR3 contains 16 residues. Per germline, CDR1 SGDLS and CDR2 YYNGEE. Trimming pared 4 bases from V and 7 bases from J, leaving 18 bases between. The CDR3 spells CASSPGGAGHNSPLHF. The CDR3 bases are TGTGCCAGCAGCCCCGGGGGGGCAGGACACAATTCACCCCTCCACTTT.

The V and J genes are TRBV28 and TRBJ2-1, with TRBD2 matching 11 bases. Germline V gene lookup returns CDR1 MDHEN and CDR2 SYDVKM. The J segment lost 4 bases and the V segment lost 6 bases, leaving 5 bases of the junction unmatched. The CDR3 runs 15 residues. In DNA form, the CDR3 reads TGTGCCAGCAGCCTGGGACTAGCGGAGTACAATGAGCAGTTCTTC. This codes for CASSLGLAEYNEQFF.

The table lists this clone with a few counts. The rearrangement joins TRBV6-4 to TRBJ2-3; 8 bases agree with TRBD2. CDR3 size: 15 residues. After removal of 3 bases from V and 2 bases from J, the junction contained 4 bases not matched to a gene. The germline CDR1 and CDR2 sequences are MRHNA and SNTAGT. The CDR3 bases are TGTGCCAGCAGTGAGGCAGCGGGAGCCACAGATACGCAGTATTTT. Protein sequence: CASSEAAGATDTQYF.

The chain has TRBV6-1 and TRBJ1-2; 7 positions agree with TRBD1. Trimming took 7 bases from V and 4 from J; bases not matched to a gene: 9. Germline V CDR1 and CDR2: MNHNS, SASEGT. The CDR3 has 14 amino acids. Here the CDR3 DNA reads TGTGCCAGCACCGGGTACCGGGACAGCTATGGCTACACCTTC. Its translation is CASTGYRDSYGYTF.

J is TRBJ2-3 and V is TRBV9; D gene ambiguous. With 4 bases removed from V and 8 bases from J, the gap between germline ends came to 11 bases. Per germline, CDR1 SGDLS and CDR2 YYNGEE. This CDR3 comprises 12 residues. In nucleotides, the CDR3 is TGTGCCAGCAGCCCCACCCCGGGTACGCAGTATTTT. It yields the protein CASSPTPGTQYF. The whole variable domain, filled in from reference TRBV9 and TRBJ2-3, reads DSGVTQTPKHLITATGQRVTLRCSPRSGDLSVYWYQQSLDQGLQFLIQYYNGEERAKGNILERFSAQQFPDLHSELNLSSLELGDSALYFCASSPTPGTQYFGPGTRLTVL.

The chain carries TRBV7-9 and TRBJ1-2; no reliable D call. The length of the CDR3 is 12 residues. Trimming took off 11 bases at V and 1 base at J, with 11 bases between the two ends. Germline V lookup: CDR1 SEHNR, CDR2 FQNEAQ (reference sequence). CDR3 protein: CAYEGFNYGYTF. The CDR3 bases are TGTGCCTACGAAGGGTTTAACTATGGCTACACCTTC.

The chain's CDR3 is CASSIERETKEQFF. The CDR3 DNA reads as TGTGCCAGTAGTATAGAGCGGGAGACTAAGGAGCAGTTCTTC. This chain joins TRBV19 and TRBJ2-1; 7 nucleotides align to TRBD2. The CDR3 loop spans 14 amino acids. V lost 0 bases and J lost 10; bases outside the gene matches: 6. Germline V CDR1 and CDR2: LNHDA, SQIVND (reference sequence).